Shown below are 32 T cell receptor beta chains from a single sample sequenced in a study of T cell clones after liver transplantation. This table comes from immunoSEQ multiplex PCR, and its TCRdb copy is limited to in-frame clones, with some not included. The sample holds 68,000 or so clones, about 92% seen once. The sequencing here drew on CD4+ T cells from blood, taken less than 27 months after liver transplant. These receptor sequences come from a human patient who received a liver transplant. Some T cells may have originated in the graft donor.

This clone occurred once. The chain recombines TRBV28 with TRBJ2-5; D call uncertain. V was shortened by 6 bases and J by 7 bases, with 6 bases between the two germline ends. CDR1 and CDR2 (germline): MDHEN, SYDVKM. This CDR3 comprises 10 residues. The CDR3 is CASSDGTQYF. CDR3 nucleotide sequence: TGTGCCAGCAGCGACGGGACCCAGTACTTC.

This clone occurred a few times. The chain recombines TRBV11-2 with TRBJ2-7, with TRBD2 matching 10 bases. Unmatched junction bases numbered 11, after V lost 5 bases and J lost 1 base. The CDR3 runs 17 residues. Germline CDR1 and CDR2: SGHAT and FQNNGV. The CDR3 sequence: CASSPRLAGELSYEQYF. The CDR3 nucleotides are TGTGCCAGCAGCCCCCGACTAGCGGGCGAACTTTCCTACGAGCAGTACTTC.

J is TRBJ1-4 and V is TRBV5-1; weak D call: TRBD1 (5 bases). V was pared by 0 bases and J by 5 bases, with 8 bases between. Germline V gives CDR1 SGHRS, CDR2 YFSETQ. The CDR3 extends over 14 amino acids. In DNA form, the CDR3 reads TGCGCCAGCAGCTTGGGGGGCAGGAATGAAAAACTGTTTTTT. Protein: CASSLGGRNEKLFF.

The rearrangement uses TRBV5-1 and TRBJ2-2, with TRBD1 identical over 7 bases. With V trimmed by 4 bases and J by 2 bases, 11 bases remained unmatched. Germline V CDR1 and CDR2: SGHRS, YFSETQ. CDR3 size: 17 residues. In nucleotides, the CDR3 is TGCGCCAGCAGCACGACAGGGCCTGACTTAAACACCGGGGAGCTGTTTTTT. This codes for CASSTTGPDLNTGELFF.

Here the CDR3 reads CASSRGETYEQYF. The CDR3 region has the DNA TGTGCCAGCAGCAGGGGAGAAACCTACGAGCAGTACTTC. V gene TRBV11-2 combines with J gene TRBJ2-7; D tentatively fits TRBD1 or TRBD2 (5 bases each). The germline V gene encodes CDR1 SGHAT and CDR2 FQNNGV. Trimming pared 5 bases from V and 2 bases from J, leaving 10 bases between. The CDR3 is made up of 13 amino acids. Full variable domain (remainder filled in from reference TRBV11-2 and TRBJ2-7): EAGVAQSPRYKIIEKRQSVAFWCNPISGHATLYWYQQILGQGPKLLIQFQNNGVVDDSQLPKDRFSAERLKGVDSTLKIQPAKLEDSAVYLCASSRGETYEQYFGPGTRLTVT.

The chain is built from TRBV11-2 and TRBJ2-3, with D uncertain. The CDR3 runs 12 residues. V was shortened by 5 bases and J by 1 base, with 4 bases between the two germline ends. The germline CDR1 and CDR2 sequences are SGHAT and FQNNGV. This CDR3 reads CASSKGTDTQYF. Here the CDR3 DNA reads TGTGCCAGCAGCAAGGGCACAGATACGCAGTATTTT.

This chain uses TRBV4-1 with TRBJ1-2; D is uncertain. The CDR3 contains 16 residues. Trimming removed 0 bases at V and 2 bases at J, with 13 bases between. Germline values: CDR1 MGHRA, CDR2 YSYEKL. The CDR3 protein is CASSQDPASRNYGYTF. In DNA, the CDR3 is TGCGCCAGCAGCCAAGATCCGGCCAGTCGCAACTATGGCTACACCTTC.

The chain is built from TRBV27 and TRBJ1-1, with a weak D call TRBD1 (5 bases). V lost 0 bases, J lost 6 bases, and 20 bases lay in between. The CDR3 length is 17 residues. Germline lookup yields CDR1 MNHEY and CDR2 SMNVEV (reference sequence). The CDR3 here is CASSLSIGANTGAEAFF. In nucleotides, the CDR3 is TGTGCCAGCAGTTTATCGATAGGGGCCAACACAGGCGCTGAAGCTTTCTTT.

In this sample, this clone turned up a few times. The chain recombines TRBV6-1 with TRBJ1-2; D possibly corresponds to TRBD1 (6 bases). V lost 2 bases and J lost 4, with 14 bases in between. Germline V gene lookup returns CDR1 MNHNS and CDR2 SASEGT. The CDR3 runs 15 residues. The CDR3 region is CASSESFGTTYGYTF. In nucleotides, the CDR3 is TGTGCCAGCAGTGAAAGTTTCGGGACAACCTATGGCTACACCTTC.

The V and J genes are TRBV2 and TRBJ2-2; D perhaps matches TRBD2 (5 bases). The CDR3 runs to 14 residues. Germline V gene lookup returns CDR1 SNHLY and CDR2 FYNNEI. V was trimmed by 4 bases and J by 6 bases, leaving 12 bases between them. In nucleotides, the CDR3 is TGTGCCAGCAGTGGCAGAGGGCTCGCCGGGGAGCTGTTTTTT. Translating it yields CASSGRGLAGELFF.

V and J are TRBV28 and TRBJ2-2, with 8 nucleotides matching TRBD1. V dropped 6 bases and J dropped 4; count of bases not matched to a gene: 7. CDR1 is MDHEN, CDR2 SYDVKM, per germline. This CDR3 has 15 residues. CDR3 amino acids: CASRTGQGITGELFF. CDR3 nucleotides: TGTGCCAGCAGAACTGGACAGGGAATCACCGGGGAGCTGTTTTTT.

The V call is TRBV11-1, the J call TRBJ1-5; D call uncertain. The germline gives CDR1 SGHAT, CDR2 FQDESV (reference sequence). This CDR3 region has 18 residues. Trimming pared 3 bases from V and 6 bases from J, leaving 24 bases between. The CDR3 loop reads CASSFHGRSYEGVQPQHF. For the CDR3, the DNA is TGTGCCAGCAGCTTTCACGGAAGGTCCTACGAGGGTGTTCAGCCCCAGCATTTT.

This clone has only one observation. CDR3: CASSLGTSESDTQYF. The CDR3 DNA is TGTGCCAGCAGTCTCGGGACTAGCGAGTCCGATACGCAGTATTTT. This chain connects TRBV27 to TRBJ2-3; 10 nucleotides agree with TRBD2. This CDR3 is built from 15 residues. The ends lost 5 bases at V and 6 bases at J; junction bases unmatched: 8. Looked up from germline, CDR1 is MNHEY and CDR2 is SMNVEV (reference sequence).

The rearrangement links TRBV28 to TRBJ2-5; 8 positions match TRBD1. The germline gives CDR1 MDHEN, CDR2 SYDVKM. J lost 2 bases, V lost 2 bases, and 4 bases had no gene match. CDR3 length equals 15 residues. The CDR3 sequence: CASSLRDRQQETQYF. CDR3 DNA sequence: TGTGCCAGCAGTTTACGGGACAGGCAACAAGAGACCCAGTACTTC.

The chain links TRBV29-1 to TRBJ2-3, with D perhaps given as TRBD1 or TRBD2 (7 bases each). The germline V gene encodes CDR1 SQVTM and CDR2 ANQGSEA. Between the trimmed V and J ends, which lost 7 bases and 0 bases, there was a span of 14 bases. The CDR3 contains 14 residues. Here the CDR3 DNA reads TGCAGCGGCGGACTAGGGGGCAGCACAGATACGCAGTATTTT. Amino acids: CSGGLGGSTDTQYF.

This sequence joins TRBV7-9 and TRBJ2-7; TRBD1 matches 12 bases. The CDR3 runs 16 residues. The V gene end was trimmed by 4 bases and the J gene end by 7 bases; junction bases not matched to a gene: 11. CDR1 is SEHNR and CDR2 is FQNEAQ in the germline V gene (reference sequence). The CDR3, as DNA: TGTGCCAGCAGCTACGGGCCGGGACAGGGGGCTCGTGAGCAGTACTTC. Translated, it gives CASSYGPGQGAREQYF. The variable domain in full, completed from reference TRBV7-9 and TRBJ2-7, reads DTGVSQNPRHKITKRGQNVTFRCDPISEHNRLYWYRQTLGQGPEFLTYFQNEAQLEKSRLLSDRFSAERPKGSFSTLEIQRTEQGDSAMYLCASSYGPGQGAREQYFGPGTRLTVT.

V is TRBV9 and J is TRBJ1-1; 8 bases agree with TRBD1. In germline, CDR1 is SGDLS, CDR2 YYNGEE. J was trimmed by 0 bases and V by 4 bases; bases with no gene match: 14. There are 18 residues in the CDR3. CDR3 amino acids: CASSLPPGTGSMNTEAFF. CDR3 in DNA: TGTGCCAGCAGCCTACCCCCCGGGACAGGAAGTATGAACACTGAAGCTTTCTTT.

Only one count was recorded for this clone. The chain has TRBV2 and TRBJ2-7; 11 bases line up with TRBD2. The junction had 4 bases not matched to a gene; V was cut back by 2 bases and J by 7 bases. This CDR3 contains 14 residues. Germline V lookup: CDR1 SNHLY, CDR2 FYNNEI. The DNA of the CDR3 is TGTGCCAGCAGTGAACCACTAGCGGGAGATGAGCAGTACTTC. The encoded protein is CASSEPLAGDEQYF. Based on the CDR3 plus reference TRBV2 and TRBJ2-7, the full variable domain is EPEVTQTPSHQVTQMGQEVILRCVPISNHLYFYWYRQILGQKVEFLVSFYNNEISEKSEIFDDQFSVERPDGSNFTLKIRSTKLEDSAMYFCASSEPLAGDEQYFGPGTRLTVT.

This clone appeared once. The chain combines TRBV11-2 with TRBJ1-3; D uncertain. Germline CDR1 reads SGHAT; CDR2 reads FQNNGV. The V end lost 2 bases, the J end lost 4 bases, and 6 bases lay between the germline ends. This CDR3 has 13 amino acids. This chain's CDR3 is CASSLSGGNTIYF. The CDR3 nucleotides read TGTGCCAGCAGCTTATCAGGAGGAAACACCATATATTTT.

This chain joins TRBV2 and TRBJ1-5, with D possibly TRBD1 on 5 matching bases. Trimming removed 5 bases at V and 7 bases at J, with 9 bases between. The germline gives CDR1 SNHLY, CDR2 FYNNEI. The CDR3 sequence is 12 residues long. The CDR3 protein is CASSLNRQPQHF. CDR3 in DNA: TGTGCCAGCAGTCTGAACAGGCAGCCCCAGCATTTT.

The chain has TRBV28 and TRBJ2-1, with a possible D match to TRBD2 (5 bases). V was pared by 7 bases and J by 4 bases, with 8 bases between. The CDR3 has 12 amino acids. Germline V lookup: CDR1 MDHEN, CDR2 SYDVKM. The CDR3 loop reads CASMGGYNEQFF. The DNA for the CDR3 is TGTGCCAGCATGGGCGGGTACAATGAGCAGTTCTTC.

The CDR3 sequence is CASSKGWTTGELFF. The DNA of the CDR3 is TGTGCCAGTAGTAAAGGGTGGACAACCGGGGAGCTGTTTTTT. This chain links TRBV19 with TRBJ2-2; possible D gene TRBD1, 5 bases. The V and J ends lost 4 bases and 5 bases respectively, with 11 bases between them. The CDR3 totals 14 residues. CDR1 and CDR2 (germline): LNHDA, SQIVND (reference sequence).

This clone was seen only once. The chain employs TRBV5-8 and TRBJ2-2; D is unclear. This CDR3 has 15 residues. Germline V gene data show CDR1 as SGHTS and CDR2 as YDEGEE. V shed 1 base and J shed 1 base, with 8 bases lying between them. The CDR3 spells CASSLRDKNTGELFF. CDR3 coding DNA: TGTGCCAGCAGCTTGCGTGACAAGAACACCGGGGAGCTGTTTTTT. The entire variable domain, with the rest obtained from reference TRBV5-8 and TRBJ2-2, is as follows: EAGVTQSPTHLIKTRGQQATLRCSPISGHTSVYWYQQALGLGLQFLLWYDEGEERNRGNFPPRFSGRQFPNYSSELNVNALELEDSALYLCASSLRDKNTGELFFGEGSRLTVL.

J is TRBJ2-1 and V is TRBV7-2, with D uncertain. The germline V gene has CDR1 SGHTA and CDR2 FQGNSA. Trimming took off 1 base at V and 3 bases at J, with 10 bases between the two ends. This CDR3 is built from 15 residues. The CDR3 nucleotides are TGTGCCAGCAGCTTAGTTCCTACCCTCTACAATGAGCAGTTCTTC. This translates into CASSLVPTLYNEQFF.

This chain uses TRBV6-5 with TRBJ1-1; tentative D call: TRBD1 (5 bases). Germline V gives CDR1 MNHEY, CDR2 SVGAGI. Trimming took off 0 bases at V and 5 bases at J, with 13 bases between the two ends. The length of the CDR3 is 15 residues. The CDR3 nucleotides are TGTGCCAGCAGTTACTCGTTAGGGGTATCGACTGAAGCTTTCTTT. Residues: CASSYSLGVSTEAFF.

The chain recombines TRBV2 with TRBJ1-1, with D perhaps TRBD1 (5 bases). From germline, CDR1 is SNHLY and CDR2 FYNNEI. V was shortened by 6 bases and J by 1 base, with 12 bases between the two germline ends. This CDR3 comprises 14 residues. The CDR3 spells CASSRGGTNTEAFF. The CDR3 DNA reads as TGTGCCAGCAGCCGGGGCGGAACGAACACTGAAGCTTTCTTT.

The chain has TRBV18 and TRBJ2-3; 8 positions agree with TRBD2. CDR3 size: 16 residues. The ends lost 4 bases at V and 2 bases at J; junction bases unmatched: 8. The germline V gene has CDR1 KGHSH and CDR2 LQKENI. CDR3 DNA sequence: TGTGCCAGCTCACTGAACGTAGCGGGAATCACAGATACGCAGTATTTT. The encoded protein is CASSLNVAGITDTQYF. The whole variable domain, filled in from reference TRBV18 and TRBJ2-3, reads NAGVMQNPRHLVRRRGQEARLRCSPMKGHSHVYWYRQLPEEGLKFMVYLQKENIIDESGMPKERFSAEFPKEGPSILRIQQVVRGDSAAYFCASSLNVAGITDTQYFGPGTRLTVL.

V usage is TRBV10-1 and J usage is TRBJ1-5; D is ambiguous. Trimming cost V 7 bases and J 4 bases, with 20 bases left between them. Germline values: CDR1 WNHNN, CDR2 SYGVQD (reference sequence). This CDR3 comprises 16 residues. The CDR3 nucleotides are TGCGCCAGCATTAGACATGGCCTTCCCCAAAATCAGCCCCAGCATTTT. This sequence encodes CASIRHGLPQNQPQHF.

This clone was seen a handful of times. The J gene is TRBJ2-2, the V gene TRBV14; 13 bases line up with TRBD2. Germline CDR1 SGHDN, CDR2 FVKESK. The CDR3 extends over 19 amino acids. V shed 4 bases and J 6 bases; nucleotides not matched to a gene: 14. The CDR3: CASSLRGRTSGSRAGELFF. For the CDR3, the DNA is TGTGCCAGCAGCCTTAGAGGACGGACTAGCGGGAGTAGGGCCGGGGAGCTGTTTTTT. Based on the CDR3 plus reference TRBV14 and TRBJ2-2, the full variable domain is EAGVTQFPSHSVIEKGQTVTLRCDPISGHDNLYWYRRVMGKEIKFLLHFVKESKQDESGMPNNRFLAERTGGTYSTLKVQPAELEDSGVYFCASSLRGRTSGSRAGELFFGEGSRLTVL.

The V call is TRBV7-9, the J call TRBJ1-1, with TRBD1 as a possible D gene (5 bases). Germline V lookup: CDR1 SEHNR, CDR2 FQNEAQ (reference sequence). V lost 5 bases, J lost 10 bases, and 14 bases lay in between. The CDR3 runs 12 residues. CDR3 nucleotide sequence: TGTGCCAGCAGCCTAAAGACAGTATCAGCTTTCTTT. Translating gives CASSLKTVSAFF.

The J gene is TRBJ2-7, the V gene TRBV18, with TRBD1 matching 8 bases. The CDR3 runs 15 residues. Germline CDR1 KGHSH, CDR2 LQKENI. V shed 2 bases and J 6 bases; nucleotides not matched to a gene: 9. The CDR3 nucleotides are TGTGCCAGCTCACCATCGGACAGGGTACTAGTCGAGCAGTACTTC. Translated, it gives CASSPSDRVLVEQYF. The complete variable domain, with remaining parts taken from reference TRBV18 and TRBJ2-7, reads NAGVMQNPRHLVRRRGQEARLRCSPMKGHSHVYWYRQLPEEGLKFMVYLQKENIIDESGMPKERFSAEFPKEGPSILRIQQVVRGDSAAYFCASSPSDRVLVEQYFGPGTRLTVT.

V gene TRBV4-2 combines with J gene TRBJ1-5; D not certain. Germline values: CDR1 LGHNA, CDR2 YNFKEQ. The CDR3 has 13 residues. Trimming removed 0 bases at V and 5 bases at J, with 5 bases between. The CDR3 protein is CASSQDQDQPQHF. The CDR3 nucleotides are TGTGCCAGCAGCCAAGATCAGGATCAGCCCCAGCATTTT.